The 4 T cell receptor beta chains below come from one sample, sequenced in a study of human T cells and chemical hapten exposure. Regarding time point: patch test 2, 6 weeks after DPC sensitization. The treatment was: therapeutic diphenylcyclopropenone sensitization with weekly scalp DPC. TCRdb recomputed calls from the RACE reads with MiXCR, one row per CDR3 protein. This table has roughly 150,000 distinct CDR3 sequences, approximately 12% appearing once. Sequenced here: whole blood, sampled in connection with sensitization to the hapten diphenylcyclopropenone (DPC). Receptor source: a woman in her forties or fifties with alopecia areata. Some clones in this sample may be carry-over from other donors' samples.

The genes are TRBV19 and TRBJ1-2, with a tentative D call TRBD1 (6 bases). Trimming removed 5 bases at V and 8 bases at J, with 12 bases between. The CDR3 is 12 residues long. Germline lookup yields CDR1 LNHDA and CDR2 SQIVND (reference sequence). In DNA, the CDR3 is TGTGCCAGTAGTTCCAGGGGTTGGGGCTACACCTTC. It encodes CASSSRGWGYTF.

The gene calls are TRBV7-9 and TRBJ1-1, with D possibly TRBD1 on 6 matching bases. This CDR3 has 14 residues. Looked up from germline, CDR1 is SEHNR and CDR2 is FQNEAQ (reference sequence). Trimming pared 6 bases from V and 1 base from J, leaving 12 bases between. The CDR3 is CASRPYRENTEAFF. The CDR3 DNA sequence: TGTGCCAGCAGACCTTACAGGGAGAACACTGAAGCTTTCTTT.

The J gene is TRBJ1-4, the V gene TRBV7-2, with D possibly TRBD1 on 5 matching bases. The CDR3 is 15 residues long. Trimming left V 0 bases short and J 3 bases short, with 8 bases between. The germline gives CDR1 SGHTA, CDR2 FQGNSA. CDR3 amino acids: CASSLAGLANEKLFF. The DNA of the CDR3 is TGTGCCAGCAGCTTAGCGGGACTGGCTAATGAAAAACTGTTTTTT.

The chain joins TRBV29-1 to TRBJ2-1; perhaps TRBD2 as D (6 bases). The CDR3 runs 13 residues. Trimming cost V 6 bases and J 7 bases, with 16 bases left between them. Germline loops: CDR1 SQVTM, CDR2 ANQGSEA. The DNA of the CDR3 is TGCAGCGTGGGGGAGGACATAAGGAATGAGCAGTTCTTC. It encodes CSVGEDIRNEQFF.